This entry features one T cell receptor beta chain sequence. Between the trimmed V and J ends, which lost 3 bases and 0 bases, there was a span of 15 bases. The CDR3 runs to 16 residues. Germline CDR1 and CDR2: KGHSH and LQKENI. Method: immunoSEQ multiplex PCR; TCRdb's copy keeps in-frame clones and lacks some. The sample holds tens of thousands of clones, 75% to 90% seen once. The data belong to a study of blood T cell repertoires in COVID-19. The material sequenced was peripheral blood. The TCR was taken from an elderly man with acute or convalescent COVID-19. The J gene is TRBJ2-7, the V gene TRBV18, with D tentatively TRBD2 (6 bases). The chain's CDR3 is CASSPWSGPSSYEQYF. The CDR3, as DNA: TGTGCCAGCTCACCGTGGAGCGGGCCTAGCTCCTACGAGCAGTACTTC.